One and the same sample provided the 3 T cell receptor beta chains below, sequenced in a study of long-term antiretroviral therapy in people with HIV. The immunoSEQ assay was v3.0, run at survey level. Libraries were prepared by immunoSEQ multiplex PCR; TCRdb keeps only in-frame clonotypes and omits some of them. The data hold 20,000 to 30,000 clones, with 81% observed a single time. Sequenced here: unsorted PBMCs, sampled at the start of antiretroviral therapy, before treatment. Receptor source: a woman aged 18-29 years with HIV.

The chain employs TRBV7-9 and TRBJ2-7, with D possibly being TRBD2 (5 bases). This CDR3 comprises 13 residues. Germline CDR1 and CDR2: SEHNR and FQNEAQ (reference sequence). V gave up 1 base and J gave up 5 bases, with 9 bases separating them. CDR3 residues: CASSLDAGDEQYF. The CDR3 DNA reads TGTGCCAGCAGCTTAGACGCGGGCGACGAGCAGTACTTC.

CDR3 residues: CASSPPLSGANVLTF. CDR3 nucleotide sequence: TGTGCCAGCTCCCCCCCGCTCTCTGGGGCCAACGTCCTGACTTTC. V usage is TRBV9 and J usage is TRBJ2-6; D is ambiguous. Germline V gene lookup returns CDR1 SGDLS and CDR2 YYNGEE. V shed 7 bases and J shed 0 bases, with 11 bases lying between them. The CDR3 is 15 amino acids.

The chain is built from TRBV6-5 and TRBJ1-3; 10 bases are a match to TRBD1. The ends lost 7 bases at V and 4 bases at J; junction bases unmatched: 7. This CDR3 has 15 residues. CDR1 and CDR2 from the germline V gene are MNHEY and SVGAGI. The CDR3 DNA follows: TGTGCCAGCACCCTCGGACAGGGGGGAGGAAACACCATATATTTT. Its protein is CASTLGQGGGNTIYF.